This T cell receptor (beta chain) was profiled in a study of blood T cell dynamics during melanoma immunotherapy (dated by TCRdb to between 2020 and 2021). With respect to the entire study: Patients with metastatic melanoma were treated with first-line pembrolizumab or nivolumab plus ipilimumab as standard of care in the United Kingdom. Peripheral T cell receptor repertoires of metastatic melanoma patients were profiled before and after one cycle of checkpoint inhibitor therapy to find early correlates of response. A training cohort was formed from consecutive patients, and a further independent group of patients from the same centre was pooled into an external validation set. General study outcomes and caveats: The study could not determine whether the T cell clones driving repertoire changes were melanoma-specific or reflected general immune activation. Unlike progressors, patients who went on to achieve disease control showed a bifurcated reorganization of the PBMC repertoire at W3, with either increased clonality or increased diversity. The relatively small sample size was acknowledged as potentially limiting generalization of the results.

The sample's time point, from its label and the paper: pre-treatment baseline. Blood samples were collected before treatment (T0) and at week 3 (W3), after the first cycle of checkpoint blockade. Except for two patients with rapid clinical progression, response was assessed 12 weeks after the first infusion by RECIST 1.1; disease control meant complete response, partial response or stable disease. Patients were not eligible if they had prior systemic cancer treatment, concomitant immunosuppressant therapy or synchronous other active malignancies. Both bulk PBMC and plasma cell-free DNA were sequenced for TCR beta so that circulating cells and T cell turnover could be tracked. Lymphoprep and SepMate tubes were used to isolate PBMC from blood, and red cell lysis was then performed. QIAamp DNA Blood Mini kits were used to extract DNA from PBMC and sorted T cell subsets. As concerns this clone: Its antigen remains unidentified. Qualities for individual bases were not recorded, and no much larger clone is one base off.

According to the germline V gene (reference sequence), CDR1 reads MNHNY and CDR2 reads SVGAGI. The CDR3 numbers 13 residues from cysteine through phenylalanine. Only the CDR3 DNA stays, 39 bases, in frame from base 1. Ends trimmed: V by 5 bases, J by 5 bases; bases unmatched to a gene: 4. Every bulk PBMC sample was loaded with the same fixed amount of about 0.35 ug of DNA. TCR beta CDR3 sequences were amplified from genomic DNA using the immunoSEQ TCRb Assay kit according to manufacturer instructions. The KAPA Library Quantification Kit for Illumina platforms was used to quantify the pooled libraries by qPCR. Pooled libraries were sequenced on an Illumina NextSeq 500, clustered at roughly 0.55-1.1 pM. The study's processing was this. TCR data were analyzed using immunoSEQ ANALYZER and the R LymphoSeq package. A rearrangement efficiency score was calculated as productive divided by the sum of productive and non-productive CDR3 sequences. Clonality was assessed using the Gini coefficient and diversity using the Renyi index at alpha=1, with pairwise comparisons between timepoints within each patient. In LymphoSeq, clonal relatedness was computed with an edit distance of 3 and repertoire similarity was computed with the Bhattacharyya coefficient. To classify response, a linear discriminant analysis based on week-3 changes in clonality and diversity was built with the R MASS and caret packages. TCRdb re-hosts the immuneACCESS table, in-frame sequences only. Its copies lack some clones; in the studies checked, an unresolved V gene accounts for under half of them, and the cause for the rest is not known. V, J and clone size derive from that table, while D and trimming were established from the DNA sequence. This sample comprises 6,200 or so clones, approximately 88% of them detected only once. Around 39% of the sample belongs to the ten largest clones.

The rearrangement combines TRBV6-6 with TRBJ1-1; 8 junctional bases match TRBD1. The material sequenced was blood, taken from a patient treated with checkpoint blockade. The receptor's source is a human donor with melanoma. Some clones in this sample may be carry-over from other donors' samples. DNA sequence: TGTGCCAGCAGTGCAGGGGGCAGTACTGAAGCTTTCTTT. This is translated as CASSAGGSTEAFF.